This TCR beta chain derives from a study of blood T cell repertoires in COVID-19. The ends lost 6 bases at V and 4 bases at J; junction bases unmatched: 9. CDR3 size: 15 residues. CDR1 is MNHEY and CDR2 is SVGAGI in the germline V gene. Sequenced by immunoSEQ multiplex PCR; TCRdb stores in-frame clones only, minus some. In the table there are 140,000 to 150,000 clones, approximately 85% of which are singletons. Patients at the Seattle site were enrolled during active infection and followed longitudinally. Specimen: peripheral blood. The clonotype was recovered from a woman aged 60-75 years with COVID-19, enrolled during active disease. This chain connects TRBV6-5 to TRBJ2-1, with 7 bases matching TRBD1. The CDR3 DNA reads TGTGCCAGCAGACCCGACAGGGTCCTTTACAATGAGCAGTTCTTC. Translating gives CASRPDRVLYNEQFF.